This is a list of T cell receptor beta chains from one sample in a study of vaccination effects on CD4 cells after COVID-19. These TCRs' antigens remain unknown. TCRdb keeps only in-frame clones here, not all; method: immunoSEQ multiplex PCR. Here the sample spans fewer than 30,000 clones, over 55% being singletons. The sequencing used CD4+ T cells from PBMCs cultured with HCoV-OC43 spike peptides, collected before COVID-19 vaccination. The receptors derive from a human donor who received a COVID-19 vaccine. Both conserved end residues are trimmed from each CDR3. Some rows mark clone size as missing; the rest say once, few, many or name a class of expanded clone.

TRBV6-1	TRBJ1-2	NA	ASSERGTYGYT
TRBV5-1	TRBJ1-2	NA	ASSLEGTAYGYT
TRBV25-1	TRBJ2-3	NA	ASSDQGARTDTQY
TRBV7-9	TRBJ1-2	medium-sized	ASSPYARTAYGYT
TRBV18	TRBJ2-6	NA	ASSPQGGANVLT
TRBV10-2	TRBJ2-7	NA	ASIPSGSSYEQY
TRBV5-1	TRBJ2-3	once	ASSLAGRGSTDTQY
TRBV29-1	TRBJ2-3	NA	SVDGQGTDTQY
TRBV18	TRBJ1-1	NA	ASFLTGANTEAF
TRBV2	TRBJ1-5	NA	ASSETRDQPQH
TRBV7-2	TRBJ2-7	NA	ASSLRAVPGGPVAYEQY
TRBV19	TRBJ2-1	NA	ASRFGFYNEQF
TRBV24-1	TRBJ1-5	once	ATSETGGTQPQH
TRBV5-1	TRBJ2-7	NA	ASSLAGASYEQY
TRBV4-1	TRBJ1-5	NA	ASSPGTGRFNQPQH
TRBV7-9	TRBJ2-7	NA	ASSSQQGTSYEQY
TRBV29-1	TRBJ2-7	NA	SVAMDRGRLYEQY
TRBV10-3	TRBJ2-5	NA	AISERGNQETQY
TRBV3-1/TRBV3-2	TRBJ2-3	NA	ASSPWQRGRAKDTQY
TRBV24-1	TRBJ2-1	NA	ATSGKLTSRYNEQF